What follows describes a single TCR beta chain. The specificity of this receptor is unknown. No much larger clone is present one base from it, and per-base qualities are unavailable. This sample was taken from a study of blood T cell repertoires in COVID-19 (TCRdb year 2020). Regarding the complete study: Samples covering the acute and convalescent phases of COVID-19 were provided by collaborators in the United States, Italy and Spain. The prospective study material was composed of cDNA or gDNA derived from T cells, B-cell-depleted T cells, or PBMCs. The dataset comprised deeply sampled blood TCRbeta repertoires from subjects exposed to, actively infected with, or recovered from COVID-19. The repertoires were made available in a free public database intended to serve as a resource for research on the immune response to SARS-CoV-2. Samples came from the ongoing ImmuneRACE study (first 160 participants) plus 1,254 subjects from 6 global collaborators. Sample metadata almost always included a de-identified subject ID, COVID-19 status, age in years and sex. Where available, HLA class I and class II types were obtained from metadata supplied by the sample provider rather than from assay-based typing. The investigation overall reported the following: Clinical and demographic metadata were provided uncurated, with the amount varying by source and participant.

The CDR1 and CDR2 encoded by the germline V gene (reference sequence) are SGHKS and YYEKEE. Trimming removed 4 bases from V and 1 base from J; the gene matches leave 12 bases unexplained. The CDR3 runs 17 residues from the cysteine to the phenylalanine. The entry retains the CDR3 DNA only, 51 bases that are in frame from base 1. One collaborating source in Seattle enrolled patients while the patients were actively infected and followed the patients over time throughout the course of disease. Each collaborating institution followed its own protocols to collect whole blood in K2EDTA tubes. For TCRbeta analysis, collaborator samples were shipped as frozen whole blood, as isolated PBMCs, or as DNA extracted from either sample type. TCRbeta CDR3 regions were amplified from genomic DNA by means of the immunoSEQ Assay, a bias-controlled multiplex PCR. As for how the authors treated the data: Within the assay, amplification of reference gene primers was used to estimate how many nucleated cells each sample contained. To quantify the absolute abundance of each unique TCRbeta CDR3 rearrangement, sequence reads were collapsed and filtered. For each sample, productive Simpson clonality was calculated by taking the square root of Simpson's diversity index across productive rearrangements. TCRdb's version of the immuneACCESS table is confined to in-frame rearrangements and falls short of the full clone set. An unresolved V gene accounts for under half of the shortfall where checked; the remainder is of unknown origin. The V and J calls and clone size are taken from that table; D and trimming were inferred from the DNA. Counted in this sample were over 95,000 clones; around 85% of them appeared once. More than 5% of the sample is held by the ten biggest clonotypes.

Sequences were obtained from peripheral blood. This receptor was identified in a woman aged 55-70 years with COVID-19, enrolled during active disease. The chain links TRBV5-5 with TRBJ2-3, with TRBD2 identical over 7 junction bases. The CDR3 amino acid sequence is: CASSLYPGGMGTDTQYF. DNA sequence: TGTGCCAGCAGCCTATACCCCGGGGGGATGGGCACAGATACGCAGTATTTT.